This TCR beta chain was recovered during a study of monozygotic twins with inflammatory bowel disease. General observations from the study: The existence of one strong signal or clonotype linked to IBD lacked support.

One entry per CDR3 protein, without DNA, is what TCRdb gives after re-calling the 5' RACE reads. This sample lists fewer than 400,000 distinct CDR3 sequences; its ten largest clones have roughly 5.2%. Points on this clonotype: Its antigen remains unidentified.

Germline CDR1 DFQATT, CDR2 SNEGSKA (reference sequence). The CDR3 consists of 15 residues. Sequences were obtained from blood. The TCR was taken from a human donor with ulcerative colitis or Crohn's disease, or a healthy co-twin of an affected twin (not recorded which). The V gene is TRBV20-1, the J gene TRBJ1-5; the D call of TRBD1 rests on TCRdb alone, since no DNA is present to check it. The CDR3 spells CSARAREYSNQPQHF.